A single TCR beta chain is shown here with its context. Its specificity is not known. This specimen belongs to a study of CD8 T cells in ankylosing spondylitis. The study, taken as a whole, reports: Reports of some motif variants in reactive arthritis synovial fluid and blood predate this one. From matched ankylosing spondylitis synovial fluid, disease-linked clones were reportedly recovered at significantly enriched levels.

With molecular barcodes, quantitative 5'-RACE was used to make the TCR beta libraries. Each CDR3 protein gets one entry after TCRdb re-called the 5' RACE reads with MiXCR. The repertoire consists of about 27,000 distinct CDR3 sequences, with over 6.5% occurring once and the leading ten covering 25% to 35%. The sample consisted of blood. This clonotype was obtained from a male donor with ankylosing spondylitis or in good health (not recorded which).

The CDR3 loop is CSASGAKAGVAKNIQYF. In DNA, the CDR3 is TGCAGCGCCAGTGGGGCGAAGGCTGGGGTGGCCAAAAACATTCAGTACTTC. This chain connects TRBV20-1 to TRBJ2-4, with D possibly being TRBD1 (5 bases). The CDR3 totals 17 residues. Germline V gene lookup returns CDR1 DFQATT and CDR2 SNEGSKA (reference sequence).